This T cell receptor (beta chain) came from a study of T cells in Graves' hyperthyroidism and ophthalmopathy. Overall study: Once the initial diagnosis was made, peripheral blood was obtained before any treatment.

This clonotype was detected many times. CDR1 and CDR2 from the germline V gene are SEHNR and FQNEAQ (reference sequence). Trimming took 0 bases from V and 3 from J; bases not matched to a gene: 8. The CDR3 sequence is 16 residues long. Among ophthalmopathy patients, the Clinical Activity Score reached at least 3, the NOSPECS grade reached at least 4, and duration remained under 3 months. Reasons for excluding patients were uncontrolled infection, other autoimmune disease, pregnancy or lactation. Based on clinical symptoms, serum thyroxine and TRAb, thyroid ultrasound and orbital computed tomography, diagnoses were reached. It was RNA transcripts that yielded the amplified TCR beta CDR3 regions. First-round RT-PCR targeting the TCR CDR3 was performed with the HTBI primer set. TCRdb re-called the multiplex PCR reads through MiXCR, storing one row per CDR3 protein. The sample has more than 500,000 distinct CDR3 sequences, about 16% seen once.

The material sequenced was blood. The sequence came from a woman in her thirties with Graves' ophthalmopathy. This rearrangement joins TRBV7-9 to TRBJ2-7, with 7 bases that match TRBD1. The CDR3 sequence: CASSLAQTGSNYEQYF. In DNA form, the CDR3 reads TGTGCCAGCAGCTTAGCTCAGACAGGGAGTAACTACGAGCAGTACTTC.